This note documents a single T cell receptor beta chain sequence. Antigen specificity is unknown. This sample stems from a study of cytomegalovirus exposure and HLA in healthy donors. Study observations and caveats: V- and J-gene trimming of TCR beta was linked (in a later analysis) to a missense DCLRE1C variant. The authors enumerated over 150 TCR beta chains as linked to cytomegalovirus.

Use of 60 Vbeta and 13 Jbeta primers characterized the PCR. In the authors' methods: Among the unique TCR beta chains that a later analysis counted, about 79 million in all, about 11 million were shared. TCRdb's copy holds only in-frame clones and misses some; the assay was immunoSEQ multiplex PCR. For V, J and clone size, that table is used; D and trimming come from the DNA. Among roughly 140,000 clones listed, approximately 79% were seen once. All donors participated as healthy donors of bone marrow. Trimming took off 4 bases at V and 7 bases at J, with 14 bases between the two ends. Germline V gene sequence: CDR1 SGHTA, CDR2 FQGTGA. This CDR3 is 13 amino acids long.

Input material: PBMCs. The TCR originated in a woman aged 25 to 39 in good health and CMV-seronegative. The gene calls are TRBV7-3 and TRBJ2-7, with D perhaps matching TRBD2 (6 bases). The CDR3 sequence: CASSSLWGEEQYF. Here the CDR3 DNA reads TGTGCCAGCAGCTCCTTGTGGGGGGAGGAGCAGTACTTC.